The rows below give T cell receptor beta chains drawn from one sample of a study of early T cells in non-severe SARS-CoV-2 infection. TCRdb re-analysed the 5' RACE reads in MiXCR, keeping a single row per CDR3 protein. The data contain roughly 53,000 distinct CDR3 sequences, roughly 8.7% of them singletons. The input for sequencing was whole blood, taken at baseline. These receptors originate from an adult who was a healthcare worker with PCR-confirmed SARS-CoV-2 infection or an uninfected control (not recorded which). Each CDR3 is given without its conserved first and last residue.

length	V	J	CDR3
13	TRBV12-3/TRBV12-4	TRBJ2-1	ASSRAGQGLSEQF
14	TRBV11-3	TRBJ1-5	ASSQGRGVSNQPQH
15	TRBV11-2	TRBJ2-1	ASSLDRTGSSYNEQF
13	TRBV11-2	TRBJ2-1	ASSLEEAVYNEQF
13	TRBV6-1	TRBJ1-2	ASRPTQGANYGYT
13	TRBV9	TRBJ2-1	ASSGIGLASNEQF
10	TRBV12-3/TRBV12-4	TRBJ2-1	ASSWVENEQF
11	TRBV27	TRBJ1-5	ASSLRPGQPQH
12	TRBV11-2	TRBJ2-3	ASSLVRRADTQY
15	TRBV6-6	TRBJ2-2	ASSYGGGSGNTGELF
15	TRBV5-4	TRBJ2-7	ASSQTGLAGVASEQY
14	TRBV12-3/TRBV12-4	TRBJ2-7	ASSSRVAGGQYEQY
10	TRBV28	TRBJ1-2	ASSLWVSGYT
13	TRBV11-2	TRBJ1-2	ASSSGAGPMDGYT
11	TRBV2	TRBJ2-1	ASKQGTYNEQF
12	TRBV7-6	TRBJ2-7	ASSLGLASYEQY
14	TRBV4-2	TRBJ2-3	ASSQVGAVRTDTQY
13	TRBV6-1	TRBJ2-5	ASSVTIGAQETQY
10	TRBV19	TRBJ1-5	ASGTGRSPQH
11	TRBV7-3	TRBJ2-1	ASSLFPGNEQF
13	TRBV7-2	TRBJ1-2	ASSPGGQLNYGYT
13	TRBV19	TRBJ2-1	ASSINPYSYNEQF
14	TRBV11-3	TRBJ2-3	ASSLVAGYRTDTQY
12	TRBV7-2	TRBJ2-1	ASGAPRANNEQF
14	TRBV20-1	TRBJ2-1	TVPPHSGRAYNEQF
13	TRBV5-4	TRBJ2-5	ASGRRTSGQETQY
12	TRBV7-9	TRBJ2-7	ASSLRQGVHEQY
13	TRBV4-2	TRBJ1-2	ASSQELAGNYGYT
11	TRBV11-3	TRBJ2-1	ASSSGGPGEQF
14	TRBV12-3/TRBV12-4	TRBJ2-5	ASSFRSGSRRETQY
16	TRBV4-1	TRBJ2-1	ASSPGLAGVTIHNEQF
11	TRBV9	TRBJ1-2	ASSVGHSYGYT
11	TRBV12-3/TRBV12-4	TRBJ1-5	ASSWTGNQPQH
12	TRBV7-8	TRBJ2-1	ASRLAGPYNEQF
10	TRBV18	TRBJ2-1	ASSSRTNEQF
12	TRBV7-9	TRBJ1-1	ASTGIYRDTEAF
12	TRBV27	TRBJ2-7	ASSTGLAAGEQY